These T cell receptor beta chains were read from a single sample in a study of shared clonotypes between healthy human individuals. Data came from immunoSEQ multiplex PCR; TCRdb stores just in-frame clones and leaves some out. The table shows roughly 1 million clones, with approximately 70% occurring only once. The material sequenced was memory CD4+ T cells sorted from blood. All receptors come from a man aged 18 to 30 in good health. Each CDR3 is given with its conserved first and last residue.

CDR3 protein	J gene	CDR3 length	V gene
CASTLGGGRYEQYF	TRBJ2-7	14	TRBV6-5
CASSLRTSGSLYEQYF	TRBJ2-7	16	TRBV6-6
CASSYSRQGARETQYF	TRBJ2-5	16	TRBV6-5
CASSLDGGTDTQYF	TRBJ2-3	14	TRBV5-5
CASRPPSGKNIQYF	TRBJ2-4	14	TRBV6-5
CAWSVQRRTEAFF	TRBJ1-1	13	TRBV30
CSVKRTTTEAFF	TRBJ1-1	12	TRBV29-1
CASSRGRGQPQHF	TRBJ1-5	13	TRBV4-1
CASSSGQGNSPLHF	TRBJ1-6	14	TRBV5-1
CASSYSGAHTEAFF	TRBJ1-1	14	TRBV6-5
CASSPQTGSGYTF	TRBJ1-2	13	TRBV18
CASSITGETQYF	TRBJ2-5	12	TRBV5-1
CAISGSTGDYGYTF	TRBJ1-2	14	TRBV10-3
CASSEVLTRAYSRTEAFF	TRBJ1-1	18	TRBV6-1
CASSQGQPYYGYTF	TRBJ1-2	14	TRBV5-1
CASSQVGGAAEAFF	TRBJ1-1	14	TRBV14
CASSSGQAPYSPLHF	TRBJ1-6	15	TRBV5-6
CASSVGQVQPQHF	TRBJ1-5	13	TRBV6-1
CASSLDGTPNSEAFF	TRBJ1-1	15	TRBV5-4
CASSLDTLNSPLHF	TRBJ1-6	14	TRBV11-2
CASSPGERQPQHF	TRBJ1-5	13	TRBV5-1
CASSYAGTPYEQYF	TRBJ2-7	14	TRBV6-5
CASSYSRAGGGETQYF	TRBJ2-5	16	TRBV6-5
CASSLVGNEQFF	TRBJ2-1	12	TRBV7-9
CASTKQGIGGYTF	TRBJ1-2	13	TRBV6-6
CASGFGLAGAGEQYF	TRBJ2-7	15	TRBV12-5
CASSPDRDRSPLHF	TRBJ1-6	14	TRBV2
CASSLERAGYNEQFF	TRBJ2-1	15	TRBV11-2
CASSYGTLDEQFF	TRBJ2-1	13	TRBV7-8
CAWGRGGSAGELFF	TRBJ2-2	14	TRBV30
CASSYSLYSQQYF	TRBJ2-7	13	TRBV6-6
CASNNSGGQSTDTQYF	TRBJ2-3	16	TRBV9
CASSRTSQANNEQFF	TRBJ2-1	15	TRBV10-1
CASSASSGSTDTQYF	TRBJ2-3	15	TRBV9
CASSLGQDYTGELFF	TRBJ2-2	15	TRBV11-2
CASSVNRGEETQYF	TRBJ2-5	14	TRBV5-1
CASSLRGEESYTF	TRBJ1-2	13	TRBV5-6
CASSLSGGQETQYF	TRBJ2-5	14	TRBV5-6
CASSLGISGATGELFF	TRBJ2-2	16	TRBV5-8
CASSTGGVRETQYF	TRBJ2-5	14	TRBV7-2
CASSLLAGGPSYEQYF	TRBJ2-7	16	TRBV7-2
CASSDSTVPSGELFF	TRBJ2-2	15	TRBV25-1
CASSYSQGSGNQPQHF	TRBJ1-5	16	TRBV6-6
CASSYKEGNTEAFF	TRBJ1-1	14	TRBV6-5
CASSATGSPEAFF	TRBJ1-1	13	TRBV11-2
CASSAGRGGETQYF	TRBJ2-5	14	TRBV5-1
CASSPSTKETQYF	TRBJ2-5	13	TRBV18
CASSLRTGEQYF	TRBJ2-7	12	TRBV5-8
CAWARQHEQYF	TRBJ2-7	11	TRBV30
CASSSQGTGNYGYTF	TRBJ1-2	15	TRBV11-2
CAGDRVSYNEQFF	TRBJ2-1	13	TRBV21-1
CACSPGTHNEQFF	TRBJ2-1	13	TRBV9